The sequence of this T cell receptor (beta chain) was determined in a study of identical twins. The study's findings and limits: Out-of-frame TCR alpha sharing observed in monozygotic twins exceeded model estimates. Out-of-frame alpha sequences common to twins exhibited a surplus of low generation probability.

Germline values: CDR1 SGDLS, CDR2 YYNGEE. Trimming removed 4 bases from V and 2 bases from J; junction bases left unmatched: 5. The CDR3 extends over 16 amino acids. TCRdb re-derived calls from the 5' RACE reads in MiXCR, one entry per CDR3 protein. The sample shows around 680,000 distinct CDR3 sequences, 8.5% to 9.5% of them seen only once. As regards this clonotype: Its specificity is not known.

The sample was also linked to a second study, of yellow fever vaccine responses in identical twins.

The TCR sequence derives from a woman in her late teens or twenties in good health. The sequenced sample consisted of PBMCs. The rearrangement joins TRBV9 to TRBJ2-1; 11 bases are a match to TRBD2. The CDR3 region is CASSIIAGGPYNEQFF. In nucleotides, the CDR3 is TGTGCCAGCAGCATCATAGCGGGGGGGCCCTACAATGAGCAGTTCTTC.